Listed here is a single T cell receptor (beta chain). This clone has only one observation. Its specific antigen is unknown. Per-base quality was not reported, and no clone a single base away is much larger than it. V is reduced by 3 bases and J by 3 bases, leaving a spacing of 8 bases between them. CDR1 and CDR2, per the germline V gene, are SGDLS and YYNGEE. The CDR3, from cysteine to phenylalanine, totals 13 residues. Only CDR3 DNA is held: 39 bases, read in frame from base 1. The cohort was made up of around 720 healthy bone marrow donors. At the time of sampling, all cohort members were nominally healthy, though unrecorded immune exposures were likely present. The donor tested CMV seronegative and was one of the 352 seronegative cohort members. Each donor provided a peripheral blood sample, and peripheral blood mononuclear cells were used for TCR beta sequencing. Genomic DNA was extracted from the blood cell samples with the Qiagen DNeasy Blood Extraction Kit.

Libraries came from the immunoSEQ multiplex PCR assay. For the multiplex PCR, a mixture combining 60 forward primers for TCR Vbeta segments and 13 reverse primers for TCR Jbeta segments was used. Amplification of the CDR3 region of rearranged TCR beta genes was performed with a multiplex PCR assay on genomic DNA. The amplified TCR beta libraries were sequenced on the Illumina HiSeq System as 87-base-pair reads. On the authors' methods: Across the 666 repertoires, a later analysis counted tens of millions of unique TCR beta chains, around 11 million of which were shared by at least two donors. To remove PCR and sequencing errors, raw reads were error-corrected and collapsed into unique sequences using a nearest-neighbor algorithm that merged closely related sequences. To assign V, D and J gene segments, CDR3 sequences were aligned to IMGT reference sequences. For a sequence to be retained, at least a six-nucleotide match to both a V gene segment and a J gene segment was required. Rearrangements were called productive when the CDR3 lacked stop codons and stayed in frame with V and J; all others were non-productive. Following IMGT convention, CDR3 was defined as the stretch from the second conserved V-encoded cysteine up to the conserved J-encoded phenylalanine. In an earlier analysis of more than 550 of the donors, sequences lacking an unambiguous match to a single V gene segment were excluded. In an earlier analysis of about 590 of the donors, a V segment was called functional when productive rearrangements were above 56.7%, and segregating when the standard deviation between donors exceeded 5%. To diagnose cytomegalovirus status from the catalog of TCR beta chain sequences, a statistical classification framework was built. In a later analysis, V and J genes were assigned by comparing TCR nucleotide sequences against IMGT/GENE-DB human TR gene sequences. In a later analysis, CDR3 sequences and most-parsimonious VDJ recombination scenarios were assigned using the TCRdist pipeline. In a later analysis, each TCR beta chain was defined by its CDR3 amino acid sequence together with its V-gene family, and reads without a unique V-gene family were excluded. To address suspected cross-contamination and a sequencing artifact, a later analysis removed roughly 580 highly shared, low-generation-probability nucleotide sequences. For each public chain, a later analysis derived a clonal expansion index from normalized ranks of inferred template counts within each repertoire. A later analysis computed generation probabilities with a VDJ recombination model fitted to out-of-frame rearrangements, and checked the results against IGoR. Hypergeometric tests were used in a later analysis to score TCR-TCR, TCR-HLA and TCR-CMV co-occurrence, with a repertoire-size bias correction applied to the TCR pairs. A later analysis estimated false discovery rates by permuting HLA or CMV assignments 20 times. In a later analysis, co-occurring TCRs were grouped using DBSCAN, with TCRdist sequence similarity added in when clustering inside HLA-allele-positive subsets. Repertoires with fewer than 30,000 or more than 120,000 public chains, plus five repertoires with anomalous nucleotide sharing, were excluded from co-occurrence clustering. The table comes from immuneACCESS by way of TCRdb, which keeps in-frame sequences with V and J called. Part of the clones is missing from these tables; in studies checked, under half for an unresolved V gene and the rest for unknown reasons. That table furnishes V, J and clone size, whereas the DNA furnished D and trimming. The table for this sample lists some 180,000 clones; about 78% of them were counted only once. The top ten clones comprise just under 3% of the sample.

These data originate in a study of cytomegalovirus exposure and HLA in healthy donors (dated by TCRdb to about 2017). About the full investigation: In an earlier analysis of approximately 500 of the donors, less than 350 Gb of sequence data and approximately 120 million unique TCR beta sequences from 150 million to 200 million T cells were reported. An early release covering more than 500 HLA-typed donors comprised about 300 gigabases of sequencing data and around 86 million unique TCR sequences. Of the roughly 400 genotyped donors, approximately 82% fell in the genetic ancestry cluster associated with self-reported Caucasian donors. The study was designed to test whether signatures of past pathogen exposure could be identified by cataloging public T cell receptors. The T cell repertoires of around 730 subjects were profiled by immunosequencing and related to cytomegalovirus serostatus. In addition to the first cohort of roughly 700 subjects, a separate validation cohort of 130 or so different subjects was used. To predict cytomegalovirus infection status, the study brought together high-throughput TCR immunosequencing, statistical association of individual TCRs with disease status, and machine learning. In a later analysis, previously published TCR beta repertoires from hundreds of donors were re-analyzed and high-resolution HLA genotyping was added so that TCR occurrence patterns could be studied. Rather than drawing on any new phenotypic data, the later analysis identified candidate immune exposures from TCR beta sequences and the way those sequences occurred across donors. In an earlier analysis of roughly 540 of the donors, high-throughput TCR beta sequencing was used to judge whether each TCR beta V gene segment behaved as functional or pseudogenic. Donor age, sex, ethnicity and CMV serostatus were collected together with the repertoire data. A later genetic analysis took genome-wide SNP genotypes for about three fifths of the 666 donors and used that subset as a discovery cohort. Every repertoire in the discovery cohort had been generated on one and the same sequencing platform. HLA typing included class I and class II loci at four-digit resolution. The number of typed donors differed by locus: roughly 629-630 for A, B, C, DRB1 and DQB1; approximately 520 for DQA1; 606 for DPA1; and roughly 450 for DPB1. Roughly five DR-DQ haplotypes were handled as single units for association and clustering, since linkage in the cohort was strong. On average, over 200,000 unique TCR beta nucleotide sequences were sequenced per donor among roughly 430 genotyped donors of the cohort, with around 19% of those sequences being non-productive.

The research as a whole found: A later genetic analysis reported fewer N-insertions in productive TCRs among donors in an Asian-associated ancestry cluster than the roughly 720-donor mean. Most TCR sequences were observed very rarely across donors, whereas some public TCRs were present in many individuals. An earlier analysis of approximately 570 of the donors showed that most TCR beta V segments appeared in productive rearrangements either about 90% or about 30% of the time, which broadly matched IMGT annotations. This cohort had only TCR beta chains sequenced, and the lack of alpha or paired-chain data limited which features could be detected. Because HLA typing was unavailable for some donors at each locus, only the typed subset was used in association tests. A later analysis associated 16,951 TCR beta sequences with specific HLA alleles at a false discovery rate of 0.05. When HLA alleles, especially DR and DQ, strongly co-occurred, TCR associations were difficult to assign to individual alleles. A later analysis reported that several top co-occurrence clusters appeared linked to parvovirus B19, influenza, CMV and Epstein-Barr virus. It was suggested by the authors that the approach could potentially be generalized to other disease states and immunological phenotypes. According to a later analysis, TCR association rates differed among HLA loci, with DRB1 alleles showing the most associated TCRs and HLA-C alleles showing the fewest. A group of highly shared sequence variants was considered likely to be a technical artifact of the sequencing pipeline. Because the 87-base-pair reads could not distinguish some IMGT-functional V segments, including TRBV6-2 and TRBV6-3, those segments were excluded. In a later analysis, most CMV-associated TCR beta chains were found to appear HLA-restricted, with HLA associations seemingly driven largely by CMV exposure. Because counts were too low, approximately 15 rarely observed V segments, including chromosome 9 orphons, were excluded from the earlier analysis of some 590 of the donors. Compared with equally common non-associated chains, HLA-associated TCR beta chains in a later analysis were more clonally expanded and had lower generation probabilities. A further reported finding was that TCR beta sequences accurately predicted the HLA-A and HLA-B alleles for most subjects in the first cohort. In both the original and validation cohorts, the classifier was reported to diagnose cytomegalovirus status with high specificity and sensitivity. Presence/absence analyses assumed roughly uniform sequencing depth across donors, an assumption that may not hold. CMV serostatus was the only immune exposure information available for the cohort. The study gave a list of about 160 TCR beta chains associated with cytomegalovirus. Linkage disequilibrium might explain the correlated functional status among segregating V segments, but an unknown experimental factor could not be ruled out. A later genetic analysis associated a missense DCLRE1C variant with V-gene and J-gene trimming of TCR beta chains, and an independent cohort replicated the association. In vitro tests confirmed that a few of the cytomegalovirus-associated TCR beta chains recognize cytomegalovirus antigens.

This TCR derives from a woman in her thirties in good health and CMV-seronegative. The sequence links TRBV9 to TRBJ2-3, with the D gene call left open. The sequencing input was PBMCs. The nucleotide sequence reads TGTGCCAGCAGCGCCAGTATTACAGATACGCAGTATTTT. Its protein is CASSASITDTQYF.